These 3 T cell receptor beta chains share one sample of origin, sequenced in a study of T cells in Graves' hyperthyroidism and ophthalmopathy. From RNA transcripts, TCR beta CDR3 regions were amplified. When the TCR CDR3 underwent first-round RT-PCR, the HTBI primer set was used. TCRdb redid the calling of the multiplex PCR reads with MiXCR, one entry per CDR3 protein. The sample has 370,000 or so distinct CDR3 sequences; about 14% are singletons. Sequencing was done on a sample of blood. The receptors come from a man younger than 40 with Graves' hyperthyroidism that later progressed to Graves' ophthalmopathy.

This clonotype was counted ten times or more. The genes are TRBV15 and TRBJ2-5; no firm D call. There are 14 residues in the CDR3. Per germline, CDR1 LNHNV and CDR2 YYDKDF (reference sequence). Trimming left V 4 bases short and J 6 bases short, with 15 bases between. The DNA of the CDR3 is TGTGCCACCAGCAAGCCGATGACCTCCAAGACCCAGTACTTC. Its translation is CATSKPMTSKTQYF.

This clonotype was observed at least ten times. The rearrangement uses TRBV30 and TRBJ2-5; maybe TRBD2 (5 bases). V was cut by 7 bases and J by 6 bases, with 9 bases left in between. The CDR3 runs 10 residues. From germline, CDR1 is GTSNPN and CDR2 SVGIG (reference sequence). CDR3 in DNA: TGTGCCTTGAGGGCCAAGACCCAGTACTTC. It yields the protein CALRAKTQYF.

A few counts support this clonotype. The chain combines TRBV10-3 with TRBJ1-5; TRBD1 aligns across 9 bases. Losses at the gene ends were 6 bases for V and 5 bases for J; bases not matched to a gene: 2. Germline CDR1 and CDR2: ENHRY and SYGVKD. The CDR3 is 13 residues long. The CDR3 DNA sequence: TGTGCCATCAGCCGGGACAGGGATCAGCCCCAGCATTTT. It translates to CAISRDRDQPQHF.